This T cell receptor beta chain was captured by sequencing in a study of T-cell memory formation after mild COVID-19 (dated by TCRdb to 2020 to 2023). About the investigation overall: Most TCR sequence clusters were specific to one of the two donors. The cohort was made up of two young adult volunteers, one female and one male, who were previously healthy. Longitudinal TCRalpha and TCRbeta repertoire sequencing tracked T-cell clones expanding and contracting after mild COVID-19 in a couple of donors. The study at large found these results: Balanced CD4/CD8 phenotypes were observed for clones contracting from day 15 to 85, whereas a bias towards CD4+ was observed for a second wave of clones expanding from day 15 to 37. The study covered only two mild cases, and larger cohorts including severe cases with pre-infection samples were considered necessary. The detection of some responding clones in pre-infection memory suggests that pre-existing cross-reactive memory T cells joined the SARS-CoV-2 response. SARS-CoV-2 specificity of the second-wave clones peaking on day 37 was not confirmed. Contracting CD4+ clones were located mainly in the CM and EM memory subsets, whereas CD8+ clones were found to be enriched in EMRA.

This clonotype was recorded at least ten times. What antigen it recognizes has not been identified. The input lacks base qualities; no much larger clone sits a single base away. Ficoll-Paque density gradient centrifugation was the method used to isolate PBMCs. V sheds 6 bases and J sheds 4 bases, leaving 13 bases between their ends. The germline V gene sets CDR1 to SGHTA and CDR2 to FQGTGA. Including the terminal cysteine and phenylalanine, the CDR3 comprises 14 residues. Only the CDR3 part of the read is kept: 42 bases, read in frame from the first base. Sequencing was performed on an Illumina NovaSeq 6000. Using 5'RACE with constant-segment primers, TCRalpha and TCRbeta cDNA libraries were constructed, with sample barcodes and unique molecular identifiers added in the process. RNA was extracted from every sample with Trizol reagent. Library amplification was performed in two PCR steps, and a second sample barcode and Illumina TruSeq adapters were introduced in the second step. Sequencing of libraries was performed on an Illumina NovaSeq with 2 x 150 bp paired-end reads. The published analysis was carried out like this. Reads were demultiplexed and collapsed into UMI-guided consensus sequences with migec v1.2.7. Using mixcr v2.1.11, UMI consensuses were aligned to TRA and TRB V and J templates and then assembled into clonotypes. Clonotypes were classified as expanded or contracted when called significant by both edgeR and NoisET, with noise models trained on biological replicates. For edgeR calls, a false discovery rate-adjusted p below 0.01 and a log2 fold-change threshold of 1 were applied. PCA with hierarchical clustering of max-normalized trajectories of the 1000 most abundant clonotypes was used as exploratory dynamics analysis. Separately sequenced CD4+ and CD8+ repertoires were used to assign the CD4 or CD8 phenotype of responding clones. In TCRdb, the public reads were trimmed at Q25 with fastp and aligned with MiXCR, with productive beta chains retained. Rows with a matching CDR3 protein are joined into one entry that keeps the most common DNA and genes. TCRdb, rather than the study authors, made the V and J calls. The sample profile shows 34,000 or so distinct CDR3 sequences; 7% to 8% of them were found once. The leading ten clones occupy over 25% of the sample.

The sequence came from a man between 18 and 29 years old who had mild COVID-19 (a few samples of this study predate the infection). The sample titles of this study are shuffled in the database, so cell type and time point are left out; the donor was told from shared clones. The chain links TRBV7-3 with TRBJ2-1; TRBD2 is a possible D gene, resting on 6 matching bases. Sequencing input: PBMCs or a T cell subset sorted from them (not recorded which). The DNA sequence follows: TGTGCCAGCAGGGGCCCGGGACTTTACAATGAGCAGTTCTTC. This is translated as CASRGPGLYNEQFF.